This T cell receptor (beta chain) was found in a study of human T cells and chemical hapten exposure. Study-wide results and caveats: Controls formed significantly fewer large CDR3 similarity clusters than expanded TCRs did.

This clonotype was seen a handful of times. The antigen remains undetermined. One end of the junction fails to match germline, which may point to a read error. Stated time point: patch test 2, 6 weeks after DPC sensitization. The treatment was: therapeutic diphenylcyclopropenone sensitization with weekly scalp DPC. Under the authors' procedure: Sampled TCR counts reached a median of approximately 93,000 per sample, with values ranging from about 20,000 to 700,000. TCRdb redid the calling of the RACE reads with MiXCR, one entry per CDR3 protein. The V and J calls were determined by TCRdb, not by the authors. The profile shows around 75,000 distinct CDR3 sequences, 10% of them singletons. The CDR3 runs to 15 residues. Per germline, CDR1 SGHTA and CDR2 FQGTGA.

The TCR comes from a woman between 50 and 59 years old with alopecia areata. Some clones in this sample may be carry-over from other donors' samples. The sample consisted of whole blood, taken in connection with sensitization to the hapten diphenylcyclopropenone (DPC). The V call is TRBV7-3, the J call TRBJ2-1; D is perhaps TRBD2 (5 bases). CDR3 DNA sequence: TGTGCCGGCAGCTTAAGGTCCGGGATAGGTGATGAGCAGTTCTTC. It encodes CAGSLRSGIGDEQFF.